The TCR beta chain described here comes from a study of blood T cell repertoires in COVID-19. Source study methods: The authors estimated nucleated cell counts from reference gene primer amplification. Only in-frame clones appear in the TCRdb table, and some are missing; sequencing was by immunoSEQ multiplex PCR. The D gene and trimming were derived from the DNA, and the V and J assignments and clone size from that table. The top ten clones hold approximately 2.7% of a sample with 55,000 to 80,000 clones, 85% to 90% of them seen once. With V trimmed by 3 bases and J by 5 bases, 6 bases remained unmatched. This CDR3 contains 15 residues. Germline CDR1 reads KGHDR; CDR2 reads SFDVKD. A few counts support this clone.

This clonotype was obtained from a man aged 50 to 59 with acute or convalescent COVID-19. The source material was peripheral blood. V gene TRBV24-1 combines with J gene TRBJ1-5; 7 positions match TRBD1. The CDR3 protein is CATSDQAGGYQPQHF. The CDR3 region has the DNA TGTGCCACCAGTGATCAGGCAGGGGGGTATCAGCCCCAGCATTTT.